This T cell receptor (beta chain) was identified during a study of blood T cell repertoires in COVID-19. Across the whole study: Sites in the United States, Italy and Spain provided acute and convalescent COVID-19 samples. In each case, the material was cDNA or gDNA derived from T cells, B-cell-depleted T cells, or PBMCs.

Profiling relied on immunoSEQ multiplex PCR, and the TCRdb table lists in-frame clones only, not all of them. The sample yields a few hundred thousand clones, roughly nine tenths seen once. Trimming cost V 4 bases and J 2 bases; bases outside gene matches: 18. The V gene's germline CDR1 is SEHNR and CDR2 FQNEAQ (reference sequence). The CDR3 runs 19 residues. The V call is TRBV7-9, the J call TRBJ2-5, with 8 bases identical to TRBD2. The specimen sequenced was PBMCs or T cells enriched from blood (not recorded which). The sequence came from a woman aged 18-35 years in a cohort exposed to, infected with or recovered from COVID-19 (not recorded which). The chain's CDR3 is CASSWPSIHRGGLQETQYF. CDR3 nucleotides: TGTGCCAGCAGCTGGCCCAGCATTCACCGCGGGGGGCTTCAAGAGACCCAGTACTTC.